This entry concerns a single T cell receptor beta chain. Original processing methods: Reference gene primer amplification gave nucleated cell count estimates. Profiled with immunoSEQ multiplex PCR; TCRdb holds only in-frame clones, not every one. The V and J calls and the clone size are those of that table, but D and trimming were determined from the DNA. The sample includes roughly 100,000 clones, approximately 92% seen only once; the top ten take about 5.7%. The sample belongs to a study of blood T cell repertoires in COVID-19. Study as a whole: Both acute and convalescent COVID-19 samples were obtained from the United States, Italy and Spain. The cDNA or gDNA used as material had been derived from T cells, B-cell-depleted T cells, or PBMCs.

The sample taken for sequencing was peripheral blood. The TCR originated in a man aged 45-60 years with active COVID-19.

CDR3 sequence reads: CASSFQSPYRGTNYGYTF. The CDR3 DNA reads TGTGCCAGCAGCTTTCAATCTCCGTACAGGGGTACTAACTATGGCTACACCTTC. V and J are TRBV7-3 and TRBJ1-2; 7 bases are shared with TRBD1. Germline V gives CDR1 SGHTA, CDR2 FQGTGA. The CDR3 extends over 18 amino acids. Trimming removed 3 bases from V and 0 bases from J; junction bases left unmatched: 13.